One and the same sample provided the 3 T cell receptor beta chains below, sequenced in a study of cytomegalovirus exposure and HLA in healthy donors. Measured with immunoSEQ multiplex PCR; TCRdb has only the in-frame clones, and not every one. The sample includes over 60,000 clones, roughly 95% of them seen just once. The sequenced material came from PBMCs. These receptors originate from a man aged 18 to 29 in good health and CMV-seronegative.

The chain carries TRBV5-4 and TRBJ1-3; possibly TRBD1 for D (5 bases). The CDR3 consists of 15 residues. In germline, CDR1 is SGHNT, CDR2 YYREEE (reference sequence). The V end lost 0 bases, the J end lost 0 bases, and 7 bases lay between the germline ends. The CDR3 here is CASSLGQNSGNTIYF. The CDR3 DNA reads TGTGCCAGCAGCTTGGGACAGAACTCTGGAAACACCATATATTTT.

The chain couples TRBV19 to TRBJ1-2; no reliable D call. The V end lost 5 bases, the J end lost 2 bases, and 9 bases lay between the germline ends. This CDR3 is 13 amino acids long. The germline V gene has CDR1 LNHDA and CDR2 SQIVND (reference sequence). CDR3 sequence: CASSRGTNYGYTF. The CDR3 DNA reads TGTGCCAGTAGTCGGGGAACAAACTATGGCTACACCTTC.

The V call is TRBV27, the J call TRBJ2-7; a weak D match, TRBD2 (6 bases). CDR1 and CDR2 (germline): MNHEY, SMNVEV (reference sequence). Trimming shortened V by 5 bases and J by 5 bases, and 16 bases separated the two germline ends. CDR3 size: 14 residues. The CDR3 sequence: CASSPGTFANEQYF. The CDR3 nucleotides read TGTGCCAGCAGTCCCGGGACTTTTGCCAACGAGCAGTACTTC.